This T cell receptor (beta chain) was observed in a study of T cell responses to AZD1222 COVID-19 vaccine. Findings of the study overall: Reportedly, nearly half of unique spike TCRs recognized epitopes outside B.1.351/B.1.1.7 mutations.

Comments on this clone: Its target is not known.

The protocol was immunoSEQ multiplex PCR, while the TCRdb copy is restricted to in-frame clones and leaves out a portion. Of about 270,000 clones detected, 90% to 95% appear once; the ten largest clones hold 0.5% to 0.65%. The TCR was taken from an adult who received the AZD1222 COVID-19 vaccine. The material was peripheral blood, obtained 28 days after the second AZD1222 dose.

CDR3 protein: CASSLGQDQPQHF. DNA of the CDR3: TGCGCCAGCAGCTTGGGACAAGATCAGCCCCAGCATTTT. The chain employs TRBV5-1 and TRBJ1-5; D uncertain. The CDR3 length is 13 residues. Trimming removed 0 bases from V and 5 bases from J, with 6 bases in between. Per germline, CDR1 SGHRS and CDR2 YFSETQ.